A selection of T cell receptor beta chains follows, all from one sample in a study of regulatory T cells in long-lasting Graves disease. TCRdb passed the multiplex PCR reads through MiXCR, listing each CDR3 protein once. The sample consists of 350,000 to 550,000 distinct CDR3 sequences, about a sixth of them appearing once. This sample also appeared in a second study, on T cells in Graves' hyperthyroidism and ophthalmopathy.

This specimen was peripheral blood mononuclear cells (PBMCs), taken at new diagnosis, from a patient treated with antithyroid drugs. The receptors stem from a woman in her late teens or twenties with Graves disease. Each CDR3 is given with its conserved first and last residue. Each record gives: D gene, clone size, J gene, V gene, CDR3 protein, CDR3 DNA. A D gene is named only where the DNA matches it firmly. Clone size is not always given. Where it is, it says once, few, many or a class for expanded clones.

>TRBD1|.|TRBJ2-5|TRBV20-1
CSAFGLTRGRATQYF
TGCAGTGCTTTCGGTTTGACCAGGGGGCGCGCGACCCAGTACTTC
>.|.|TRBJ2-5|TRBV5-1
CASSLRKTQYF
TGCGCCAGCAGCTTGAGGAAGACCCAGTACTTC
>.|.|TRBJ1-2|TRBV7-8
CASSLAIVAGRVYGYTF
TGTGCCAGCAGCTTAGCGATCGTAGCAGGGAGGGTTTATGGCTACACCTTC
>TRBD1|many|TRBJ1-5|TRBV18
CASSPVDRDQPQHF
TGTGCCAGCTCACCCGTAGACAGGGATCAGCCCCAGCATTTT
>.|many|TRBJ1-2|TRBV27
CASSPRTAGLTNYGYTF
TGTGCCAGCAGTCCGCGGACAGCTGGGCTAACTAACTATGGCTACACCTTC
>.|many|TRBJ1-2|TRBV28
CASSLGVDNYGYTF
TGTGCCAGCAGTTTAGGAGTGGATAACTATGGCTACACCTTC
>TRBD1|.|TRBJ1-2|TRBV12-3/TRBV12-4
CASTSPRTGYYGYTF
TGTGCCAGCACCTCCCCCCGGACAGGATACTATGGCTACACCTTC
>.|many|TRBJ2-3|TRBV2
CASRRDTQYF
TGTGCCAGCCGACGAGATACGCAGTATTTT
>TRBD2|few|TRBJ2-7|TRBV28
CASSLKGLAGYEQYF
TGTGCCAGCAGTTTAAAGGGTCTAGCGGGCTACGAGCAGTACTTC
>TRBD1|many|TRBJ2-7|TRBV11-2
CASSLATGDEQYF
TGTGCCAGCAGCTTAGCGACAGGGGATGAGCAGTACTTC
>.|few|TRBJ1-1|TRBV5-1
CASSLGGGGGNTEAFF
TGCGCCAGCAGCTTGGGGGGCGGGGGCGGGAACACTGAAGCTTTCTTT
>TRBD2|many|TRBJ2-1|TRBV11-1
CASREVRGRALYNEQFF
TGTGCCAGCAGGGAGGTCCGGGGGAGGGCCCTCTACAATGAGCAGTTCTTC
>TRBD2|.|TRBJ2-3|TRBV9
CASSVLSGSGDTQYF
TGTGCCAGCAGCGTACTAAGCGGGAGTGGTGATACGCAGTATTTT
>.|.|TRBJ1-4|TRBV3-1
CASSQSHRAVEKLFF
TGTGCCAGCAGCCAATCGCACAGGGCTGTTGAAAAACTGTTTTTT
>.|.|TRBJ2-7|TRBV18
CASSPQQYEQYF
TGTGCCAGCTCACCACAACAATACGAGCAGTACTTC
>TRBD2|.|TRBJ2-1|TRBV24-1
CATSDFSGGSQDEQFF
TGTGCCACCAGTGATTTTAGCGGGGGGTCCCAGGATGAGCAGTTCTTC
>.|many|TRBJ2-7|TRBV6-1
CASSDRGHKDSNGEQYF
TGTGCCAGCAGTGACCGGGGACACAAGGATTCTAACGGCGAGCAGTACTTC
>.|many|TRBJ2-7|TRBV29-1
CSAAGSFSYEQYF
TGCAGCGCCGCGGGTAGCTTCTCCTACGAGCAGTACTTC
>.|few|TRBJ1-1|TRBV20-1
CSASQGRNTEAFF
TGCAGTGCTAGCCAGGGAAGGAACACTGAAGCTTTCTTT
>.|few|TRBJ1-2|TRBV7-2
CASSFSGPPANYGYTF
TGTGCCAGCAGCTTCTCCGGACCGCCAGCTAACTATGGCTACACCTTC
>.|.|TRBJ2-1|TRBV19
CASSIRLESYNEQFF
TGTGCCAGTAGTATTCGACTAGAGTCCTACAATGAGCAGTTCTTC
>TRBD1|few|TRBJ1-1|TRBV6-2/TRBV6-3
CASSNRDRFTEAFF
TGTGCCAGCAGTAACAGGGACAGGTTCACTGAAGCTTTCTTT
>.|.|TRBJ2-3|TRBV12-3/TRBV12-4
CASSLGPAVDTQYF
TGTGCCAGCAGTTTGGGCCCCGCGGTGGATACGCAGTATTTT
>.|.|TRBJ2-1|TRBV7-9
CASSPGVVGEQFF
TGTGCCAGCAGCCCGGGGGTAGTTGGTGAGCAGTTCTTC
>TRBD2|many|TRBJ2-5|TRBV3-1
CASSQALPSGETQYF
TGTGCCAGCAGCCAAGCCCTTCCTAGCGGGGAGACCCAGTACTTC
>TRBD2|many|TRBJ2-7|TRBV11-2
CASSARRLAGHHEQYF
TGTGCCAGCAGCGCACGACGACTAGCGGGACATCACGAGCAGTACTTC
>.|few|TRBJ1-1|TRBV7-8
CASGLTGFANTEAFF
TGTGCCAGCGGCTTAACAGGGTTTGCGAACACTGAAGCTTTCTTT
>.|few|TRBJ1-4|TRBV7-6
CASSWGHRATNEKLFF
TGTGCCAGCAGCTGGGGACACCGCGCAACTAATGAAAAACTGTTTTTT
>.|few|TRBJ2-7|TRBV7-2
CASSQHPYEQYF
TGTGCCAGCAGCCAACACCCCTACGAGCAGTACTTC
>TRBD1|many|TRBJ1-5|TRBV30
CAWSAGQGLLPQHF
TGTGCCTGGAGTGCTGGACAGGGGCTTCTCCCCCAGCATTTT
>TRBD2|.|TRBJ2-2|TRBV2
CASKVAGGPTGELFF
TGTGCCAGCAAGGTGGCGGGAGGGCCGACCGGGGAGCTGTTTTTT
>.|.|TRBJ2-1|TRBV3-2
CASTPMGHTGTSGIRNNEQFF
TGTGCCAGCACCCCTATGGGGCACACCGGGACTAGCGGGATACGAAACAATGAGCAGTTCTTC
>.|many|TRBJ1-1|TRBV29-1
CSVSLRGVGTEAFF
TGCAGCGTTAGTCTTCGGGGGGTGGGCACTGAAGCTTTCTTT
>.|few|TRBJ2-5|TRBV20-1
CSASTERHQETQYF
TGCAGTGCTAGTACGGAGCGCCACCAAGAGACCCAGTACTTC